Sequencing of this T cell receptor (beta chain) was carried out in a study of T cell responses to AZD1222 COVID-19 vaccine. Findings of the study overall: Clonal diversity may have been underestimated in mostly white British donors. Nearly half of the spike-specific TCRs reportedly recognize variant regions that carry no mutations. It was only after the peak T cell response that any repertoires were sampled. Baseline serology detected seropositivity in only six or seven AZD1222 recipients.

The method was immunoSEQ multiplex PCR; TCRdb's version includes in-frame clones alone and lacks a portion of them. Here the sample spans 130,000 or so clones, 90% to 95% being singletons. The CDR3 runs to 18 residues. Germline trimming cut 0 bases from V and 4 bases from J; bases unmatched to any gene: 9. CDR1 and CDR2 (germline): MDHEN, SYDVKM. A note on this clone: Its antigen is as yet unknown.

The chain recombines TRBV28 with TRBJ2-6, with 7 bases aligning to TRBD1. This receptor was taken from an adult in good health. Sequencing was performed on peripheral blood, taken on day 0 of MenACWY control vaccination. In DNA form, the CDR3 reads TGTGCCAGCAGTTTATGGGACAGGTCGTTCTCCGGGGCCAACGTCCTGACTTTC. Protein: CASSLWDRSFSGANVLTF.